This is a list of T cell receptor beta chains from one sample in a study of T-cell memory formation after mild COVID-19. TCRdb reanalysed the 5' RACE reads using MiXCR and keeps one entry per CDR3 protein. The repertoire has 300,000 to 400,000 distinct CDR3 sequences, 12% to 15% of them found once; the top ten carry about 24%. The sample comprised PBMCs or a T cell subset sorted from them (not recorded which). The receptors originated from a man between 18 and 35 years old who had mild COVID-19 (a few samples of this study predate the infection). Cell type and time point are not known. Both conserved end residues are trimmed from each CDR3.

TRBJ2-3 TRBV7-3 ASRPPSTDTQY
TRBJ2-7 TRBV6-1 ASSSDTGQTYEQY
TRBJ1-5 TRBV7-8 ASSLGGTLISNQPQH
TRBJ2-2 TRBV24-1 ATSVGQSNTGELF
TRBJ2-1 TRBV7-2 ASSLSWGNEQF
TRBJ2-5 TRBV27 ASRNGGGGQETQY
TRBJ1-2 TRBV12-3/TRBV12-4 ASSKDRGFDGYT
TRBJ2-3 TRBV12-3/TRBV12-4 ASRFWGGSTDTQY
TRBJ1-4 TRBV7-8 ASSLMVGQGAKLF
TRBJ2-2 TRBV4-2 ASSQETGEPGELF
TRBJ2-5 TRBV29-1 SVESGVSMAPETQY
TRBJ2-7 TRBV5-1 ASSLVWDRAYEQY
TRBJ2-1 TRBV6-2/TRBV6-3 ASSSSGGSYNEQF
TRBJ2-5 TRBV20-1 SAREGRRSRGETQY
TRBJ2-5 TRBV7-3 ASSSRTSGGPYQETQY
TRBJ2-3 TRBV20-1 SARPRTSGTDTQY
TRBJ2-3 TRBV4-3 ASSQGSSWDTDTQY
TRBJ2-2 TRBV6-1 ASGGTRGATGELF
TRBJ1-1 TRBV7-2 ASSLLIRPLD
TRBJ2-7 TRBV20-1 SAVAGDQPYEQY
TRBJ2-3 TRBV7-6 ASSSLAGEADTQY
TRBJ2-2 TRBV6-5 ASTKSLTGELF